These 3 T cell receptor beta chains were sequenced from one sample in a study of blood T cell repertoires in COVID-19. TCRdb keeps only in-frame clones here, not all; method: immunoSEQ multiplex PCR. Counted here are tens of thousands of clones, 85% to 90% occurring once; the ten biggest clones make up about 5%. Sequencing was performed on peripheral blood. These receptors came from a woman in her forties or fifties with active COVID-19.

The chain is built from TRBV27 and TRBJ2-7; 9 nucleotides agree with TRBD2. The V and J ends lost 8 bases and 4 bases, in that order; junction bases with no gene match: 12. The germline V gene encodes CDR1 MNHEY and CDR2 SMNVEV (reference sequence). This CDR3 contains 15 residues. The CDR3 DNA follows: TGTGCCAGCTCACGCCTTAGCGGGAGAGGGTACGAGCAGTACTTC. Translation: CASSRLSGRGYEQYF.

This chain joins TRBV9 and TRBJ1-6; 9 bases are a match to TRBD1. The germline V gene encodes CDR1 SGDLS and CDR2 YYNGEE. The V gene end was trimmed by 3 bases and the J gene end by 8 bases; junction bases not matched to a gene: 6. There are 15 residues in the CDR3. CDR3 region: CASSEKQGAYSPLHF. The CDR3 DNA sequence: TGTGCCAGCAGCGAAAAACAGGGGGCATATTCACCCCTCCACTTT.

The chain couples TRBV28 to TRBJ2-2; TRBD1 might be the D (5 bases). This CDR3 contains 15 residues. The V end was cut by 3 bases, the J end by 2 bases, with 10 bases between. Germline V gene data show CDR1 as MDHEN and CDR2 as SYDVKM. The CDR3 loop is CASSLPGLNTGELFF. For the CDR3, the DNA is TGTGCCAGCAGTTTGCCAGGGCTTAACACCGGGGAGCTGTTTTTT.